Presented here are 32 T cell receptor beta chains from one specimen sequenced in a study of blood T cell repertoires in COVID-19. Repertoires were generated with immunoSEQ multiplex PCR, while TCRdb's copy carries only in-frame clones and drops some. The data show more than 150,000 clones, with 89% seen just once and approximately 2.8% held by the top ten. Sample: peripheral blood. Receptors originate from a man aged 55 to 69 with acute or convalescent COVID-19.

The V and J genes are TRBV5-1 and TRBJ2-7; D remains ambiguous. The CDR3 has 14 amino acids. Trimming stripped 6 bases from V and 0 bases from J, with 13 bases between. From germline, CDR1 is SGHRS and CDR2 YFSETQ. CDR3 loop: CASTPQSGSYEQYF. CDR3 sequence (DNA): TGCGCCAGCACCCCCCAGTCTGGCTCCTACGAGCAGTACTTC.

This clone was observed a handful of times. DNA of the CDR3: TGTGCCAGCAGCTTGTGGGGCCGCACCTACGAGCAGTACTTC. Its protein product is CASSLWGRTYEQYF. The gene calls are TRBV7-9 and TRBJ2-7, with D tentatively TRBD1 (5 bases). With 3 bases removed from V and 2 bases from J, the gap between germline ends came to 11 bases. Germline-derived CDR1 and CDR2 are SEHNR and FQNEAQ (reference sequence). The CDR3 loop spans 14 amino acids.

V and J are TRBV11-2 and TRBJ1-1, with TRBD1 matching 7 bases. J lost 6 bases, V lost 0 bases, and 7 bases had no gene match. Germline loops: CDR1 SGHAT, CDR2 FQNNGV. CDR3 length equals 15 residues. CDR3 nucleotides: TGTGCCAGCAGCTTAGATCAAGACAGGGCCCCTGAAGCTTTCTTT. Translating it yields CASSLDQDRAPEAFF.

This rearrangement joins TRBV5-6 to TRBJ1-3; D perhaps matches TRBD1 (5 bases). The ends were cut back, 4 bases at V and 0 bases at J, with 11 bases in the middle. The germline CDR1 and CDR2 sequences are SGHDT and YYEEEE. This CDR3 is built from 15 residues. CDR3 in amino acids: CASSTTGGSGNTIYF. Here the CDR3 DNA reads TGTGCCAGCAGCACGACGGGGGGCTCTGGAAACACCATATATTTT.

The chain carries TRBV12-3 or TRBV12-4 and TRBJ2-7; possibly TRBD1 for D (5 bases). The CDR3 consists of 12 residues. Trimming removed 4 bases from V and 3 bases from J, with 7 bases in between. The CDR3 region is CASSWGSYEQYF. For the CDR3, the DNA is TGTGCCAGCAGTTGGGGCAGCTACGAGCAGTACTTC.

This chain's CDR3 is CASSLGQGTEAFF. CDR3 DNA sequence: TGTGCCAGCAGCTTAGGACAGGGGACTGAAGCTTTCTTT. V and J are TRBV11-2 and TRBJ1-1, with TRBD1 matching over 8 bases. Germline V gives CDR1 SGHAT, CDR2 FQNNGV. V shed 1 base, J shed 5 bases, and the junction held 0 bases outside the gene matches. This CDR3 region has 13 residues.

J is TRBJ2-1 and V is TRBV11-2, with D unclear. The CDR3 has 17 residues. V gave up 4 bases and J gave up 4 bases, with 20 bases separating them. The germline V gene encodes CDR1 SGHAT and CDR2 FQNNGV. CDR3 residues: CASSSPAGKLIYNEQFF. The DNA for the CDR3 is TGTGCCAGCAGCTCACCCGCTGGAAAACTAATATACAATGAGCAGTTCTTC.

The chain couples TRBV11-2 to TRBJ2-5; 11 bases agree with TRBD1. Looked up from germline, CDR1 is SGHAT and CDR2 is FQNNGV. This CDR3 region has 16 residues. The V segment lost 3 bases and the J segment 5 bases; nucleotides outside the gene matches: 8. The DNA of the CDR3 is TGTGCCAGCAGCTTCCTGAGGGGACAGGGGGAGGAGACCCAGTACTTC. This encodes CASSFLRGQGEETQYF.

The chain uses TRBV18 and TRBJ2-7; a possible D gene is TRBD1 (6 bases). Trimming stripped 6 bases from V and 1 base from J, with 13 bases between. Germline V lookup: CDR1 KGHSH, CDR2 LQKENI. This CDR3 comprises 14 residues. CDR3 sequence reads: CASSQHRDSYEQYF. CDR3 nucleotides: TGTGCCAGCTCCCAACACAGGGATTCCTACGAGCAGTACTTC.

A note on this clone: Other DNA sequences within the sample encode an identical CDR3. V usage is TRBV7-2 and J usage is TRBJ1-1; 9 positions match TRBD1. V lost 5 bases and J lost 10; bases outside the gene matches: 11. CDR1 SGHTA and CDR2 FQGNSA come from the germline V gene. The CDR3 spans 14 residues. This chain's CDR3 is CASSKGQGRGGAFF. The CDR3 DNA is TGTGCCAGCAGCAAAGGACAGGGGAGAGGAGGAGCTTTCTTT.

This clone has a single count. The V gene is TRBV5-1, the J gene TRBJ2-7; TRBD1 might be the D (6 bases). The CDR3 spans 13 residues. Trimming removed 2 bases from V and 2 bases from J, with 8 bases in between. Germline CDR1 reads SGHRS; CDR2 reads YFSETQ. As DNA, the CDR3 is TGCGCCAGCAGCTTCGACAGGACCTACGAGCAGTACTTC. It yields the protein CASSFDRTYEQYF.

This clone is a singleton in its sample. This sequence joins TRBV12-3 or TRBV12-4 and TRBJ1-2; D ambiguous. V lost 3 bases and J lost 4, with 9 bases in between. There are 13 residues in the CDR3. The CDR3 bases are TGTGCCAGCAGTTTGAGGGCCCCCTATGGCTACACCTTC. This sequence encodes CASSLRAPYGYTF.

The chain uses TRBV2 and TRBJ1-6, with TRBD1 identical over 8 bases. V trimming: 3 bases; J trimming: 6 bases; junction bases outside the gene matches: 7. The CDR3 length is 16 residues. Germline-derived CDR1 and CDR2 are SNHLY and FYNNEI. Written as DNA, the CDR3 is TGTGCCAGCAGTGACGTCACAGGGGGATCTAATTCACCCCTCCACTTT. Amino acid sequence: CASSDVTGGSNSPLHF.

V usage is TRBV30 and J usage is TRBJ1-2, with D hard to call. The CDR3 sequence is 13 residues long. Germline CDR1 reads GTSNPN; CDR2 reads SVGIG (reference sequence). The ends were cut back, 4 bases at V and 2 bases at J, with 11 bases in the middle. CDR3 loop: CAWTRFSNYGYTF. In DNA, the CDR3 is TGTGCCTGGACTCGGTTCTCCAACTATGGCTACACCTTC.

CDR3 sequence reads: CASSIQGNEQFF. The CDR3 nucleotides read TGTGCCAGCAGCATTCAGGGTAATGAGCAGTTCTTC. The chain uses TRBV6-5 and TRBJ2-1; TRBD1 is a possible D gene (5 bases). The CDR3 length is 12 residues. Deletions cut 6 bases from V and 7 bases from J, with 10 bases between. The germline gives CDR1 MNHEY, CDR2 SVGAGI.

The CDR3 bases are TGTGCCAGTACAGCGATTTATAATTCACCCCTCCACTTT. This gives the protein CASTAIYNSPLHF. The rearrangement joins TRBV19 to TRBJ1-6, with D uncertain. V was pared by 7 bases and J by 4 bases, with 8 bases between. Germline values: CDR1 LNHDA, CDR2 SQIVND (reference sequence). CDR3 length: 13 amino acids.

The rearrangement links TRBV24-1 to TRBJ2-7, with D tentatively TRBD1 (7 bases). CDR1 and CDR2 (germline): KGHDR, SFDVKD. The CDR3 has 16 residues. Trimming pared 3 bases from V and 5 bases from J, leaving 19 bases between. CDR3 region: CATSDPTGTAGHEQYF. The CDR3 DNA reads as TGTGCCACCAGTGATCCGACAGGGACAGCGGGCCACGAGCAGTACTTC.

The chain combines TRBV5-4 with TRBJ1-3; the match to TRBD1 covers 9 bases. The trim removed 0 bases at V and 0 bases at J, leaving 7 bases unmatched. Germline-derived CDR1 and CDR2 are SGHNT and YYREEE (reference sequence). CDR3 length: 18 residues. As DNA, the CDR3 is TGTGCCAGCAGCTTGGATTTGGGACAGGGATCCTCTGGAAACACCATATATTTT. Its translation is CASSLDLGQGSSGNTIYF.

The chain joins TRBV30 to TRBJ2-2; 9 bases line up with TRBD2. The length of the CDR3 is 16 residues. CDR1 is GTSNPN and CDR2 is SVGIG in the germline V gene (reference sequence). With 2 bases clipped from V and 5 bases from J, the junction kept 9 bases outside the gene matches. In nucleotides, the CDR3 is TGTGCCTGGAGTAAGGCGGGGGGGCCTAGAACCGGGGAGCTGTTTTTT. Its translation: CAWSKAGGPRTGELFF.

The chain carries TRBV30 and TRBJ1-6; D not resolved. The CDR3 has 13 residues. The ends were cut back, 3 bases at V and 13 bases at J, with 16 bases in the middle. Germline V gene lookup returns CDR1 GTSNPN and CDR2 SVGIG (reference sequence). The CDR3 region is CAWRGENRSPLHF. Written as DNA, the CDR3 is TGTGCCTGGAGAGGAGAAAACCGGAGCCCCCTCCACTTT.

The V gene is TRBV5-4, the J gene TRBJ2-3; D possibly uses TRBD1 or TRBD2 (7 bases each). Germline V gene lookup returns CDR1 SGHNT and CDR2 YYREEE (reference sequence). V was pared by 9 bases and J by 3 bases, with 14 bases between. The CDR3 covers 13 residues. CDR3 DNA: TGTGCCACCAGGGGGGGATCTACAGATACGCAGTATTTT. Translation: CATRGGSTDTQYF.

The gene calls are TRBV6-1 and TRBJ2-3; TRBD2 aligns across 8 bases. Germline values: CDR1 MNHNS, CDR2 SASEGT. The CDR3 is 14 residues long. With V trimmed by 7 bases and J by 3 bases, 6 bases remained unmatched. The chain's CDR3 is CASTPRGGTDTQYF. CDR3 in DNA: TGTGCCAGCACCCCCCGGGGGGGTACAGATACGCAGTATTTT.

The chain is built from TRBV18 and TRBJ1-2; D not certain. Trimming took 4 bases from V and 4 from J, leaving 19 bases between them. Per the germline V gene, CDR1 is KGHSH and CDR2 is LQKENI. This CDR3 has 16 residues. CDR3: CASSRIEGDPSYGYTF. The CDR3 nucleotides are TGTGCCAGCTCACGAATCGAGGGAGATCCATCCTATGGCTACACCTTC.

V and J are TRBV7-6 and TRBJ2-1; 7 nucleotides match TRBD2. Looked up from germline, CDR1 is SGHVS and CDR2 is FNYEAQ. The CDR3 has 17 residues. V shed 5 bases, J shed 4 bases, and the junction held 14 bases outside the gene matches. In DNA form, the CDR3 reads TGTGCCAGCAGCCACGGTCATGCGGGACTATATTACAATGAGCAGTTCTTC. Translated: CASSHGHAGLYYNEQFF.

This chain uses TRBV20-1 with TRBJ1-2, with TRBD1 identical over 8 bases. V trimming: 4 bases; J trimming: 8 bases; junction bases outside the gene matches: 3. The CDR3 covers 11 residues. The V gene's germline CDR1 is DFQATT and CDR2 SNEGSKA (reference sequence). The CDR3 here is CSAKTGDGYTF. As DNA, the CDR3 is TGCAGTGCTAAGACAGGGGACGGCTACACCTTC.

The chain combines TRBV5-8 with TRBJ2-3; the D gene is possibly TRBD1 (6 bases). Trimming shortened V by 1 base and J by 2 bases, and 8 bases separated the two germline ends. The germline gives CDR1 SGHTS, CDR2 YDEGEE. The CDR3 sequence is 14 residues long. CDR3 amino acids: CASSLTGPTDTQYF. The CDR3 nucleotides are TGTGCCAGCAGCTTGACAGGGCCCACAGATACGCAGTATTTT. The whole variable domain, remainder taken from reference TRBV5-8 and TRBJ2-3, is EAGVTQSPTHLIKTRGQQATLRCSPISGHTSVYWYQQALGLGLQFLLWYDEGEERNRGNFPPRFSGRQFPNYSSELNVNALELEDSALYLCASSLTGPTDTQYFGPGTRLTVL.

The count of this clone is one. The rearrangement links TRBV6-5 to TRBJ2-1; D gene unclear. The CDR3 has 15 amino acids. The V and J ends lost 2 bases and 7 bases respectively, with 15 bases between them. CDR1 MNHEY and CDR2 SVGAGI come from the germline V gene. The CDR3 region has the DNA TGTGCCAGCAGTTACAATGCGGTGAGTCGAAATGAGCAGTTCTTC. It encodes CASSYNAVSRNEQFF.

The J gene is TRBJ2-1, the V gene TRBV9; a weak D match, TRBD2 (5 bases). The germline gives CDR1 SGDLS, CDR2 YYNGEE. Trimming cost V 0 bases and J 7 bases, with 8 bases left between them. There are 13 residues in the CDR3. CDR3 sequence (DNA): TGTGCCAGCAGCGTAGCGGGGAGAAATGAGCAGTTCTTC. Its translation is CASSVAGRNEQFF.

V gene TRBV5-5 combines with J gene TRBJ1-1; D is perhaps TRBD1 (5 bases). The germline V gene encodes CDR1 SGHKS and CDR2 YYEKEE (reference sequence). V dropped 6 bases and J dropped 12 bases, with 15 bases sitting between them. This CDR3 region has 11 residues. CDR3 sequence: CASTPGRDSFF. The CDR3 DNA reads as TGTGCCAGCACCCCGGGGCGGGATTCTTTCTTT.

The chain links TRBV12-5 to TRBJ1-5; TRBD1 agrees at 8 bases. CDR1 and CDR2 from the germline V gene are LGHNT and FRNRAP. The CDR3 contains 21 residues. V lost 0 bases and J lost 4; bases outside the gene matches: 20. The CDR3 here is CASGLVPQDRRGRFSNQPQHF. The CDR3 DNA reads TGTGCTAGTGGTTTGGTTCCCCAGGACCGCAGGGGGCGCTTCTCTAATCAGCCCCAGCATTTT.

This CDR3 is CASSLGSASASQETQYF. The CDR3 DNA reads TGTGCCAGCAGCTTAGGGTCGGCTAGCGCATCTCAAGAGACCCAGTACTTC. The chain couples TRBV7-2 to TRBJ2-5; D might be TRBD2 (6 bases). CDR3 size: 17 residues. CDR1 is SGHTA, CDR2 FQGNSA, per germline. V lost 1 base and J 2 bases, leaving 17 bases between the germline ends.

The gene calls are TRBV18 and TRBJ2-3; no firm D call. Germline V gene lookup returns CDR1 KGHSH and CDR2 LQKENI. There are 13 residues in the CDR3. V lost 2 bases to trimming and J lost 2 bases, with 5 bases between them. The CDR3 reads CASSPGLTDTQYF. The CDR3 nucleotides read TGTGCCAGCTCACCAGGGCTCACAGATACGCAGTATTTT.